This record covers a single T cell receptor (beta chain). Its specificity is not known. This entry belongs to a study of cytomegalovirus exposure and HLA in healthy donors. Whole-study results and caveats: When a later analysis was performed, an Asian-associated ancestry cluster reportedly had fewer N-insertions than the approximately 680-donor mean. The authors later found TCR association rates varying by HLA locus, with DRB1 most and HLA-C fewest.

In nominal health when sampled, donors likely had unrecorded immune exposures nonetheless. In the PCR, 60 Vbeta and 13 Jbeta primers were used. Method: immunoSEQ multiplex PCR; TCRdb's copy keeps in-frame clones and lacks some. The table includes approximately 150,000 clones, just over 75% detected once. Sequencing was done on a sample of PBMCs. The sequence was obtained from a woman aged 40 to 49 in good health and CMV-seronegative.

CDR3 DNA sequence: TGTGCCAGCAGTCCCGGACTAGTCTCCTACGAGCAGTACTTC. Translating it yields CASSPGLVSYEQYF. The chain carries TRBV6-5 and TRBJ2-7, with 7 nucleotides matching TRBD2. Per the germline V gene, CDR1 is MNHEY and CDR2 is SVGAGI. The CDR3 covers 14 residues. J gave up 0 bases and V 5 bases, and 4 bases lay outside the gene matches.